Each of the 9 T cell receptor beta chains below was sequenced from the same sample in a study of cytomegalovirus exposure and HLA in healthy donors. It was with 60 Vbeta and 13 Jbeta primers that the PCR ran. The data were produced by immunoSEQ multiplex PCR, yet TCRdb's version contains in-frame clones alone and is incomplete. The ten top clones account for roughly 11%, within a sample of 45,000 to 55,000 clones. Sequencing input: PBMCs. The receptors originated from a woman between 45 and 65 years old in good health and CMV-seropositive.

The chain links TRBV28 to TRBJ2-1; a weak D match, TRBD2 (6 bases). The CDR3 extends over 12 amino acids. Between the trimmed V and J ends, which lost 6 bases and 11 bases, there was a span of 14 bases. CDR1 MDHEN and CDR2 SYDVKM come from the germline V gene. Here the CDR3 DNA reads TGTGCCAGCAGCCCCGGGAGTCGGAAGCAGTTCTTC. Protein: CASSPGSRKQFF. Supplemented by reference TRBV28 and TRBJ2-1, the full variable domain reads DVKVTQSSRYLVKRTGEKVFLECVQDMDHENMFWYRQDPGLGLRLIYFSYDVKMKEKGDIPEGYSVSREKKERFSLILESASTNQTSMYLCASSPGSRKQFFGPGTRLTVL.

The chain is built from TRBV11-2 and TRBJ2-2; D call uncertain. Per the germline V gene, CDR1 is SGHAT and CDR2 is FQNNGV. CDR3 size: 16 residues. The V end lost 5 bases, the J end lost 5 bases, and 18 bases lay between the germline ends. CDR3 amino acids: CASSTSGGAVTGELFF. The CDR3 coding sequence is TGTGCCAGCAGCACCTCCGGCGGAGCAGTTACCGGGGAGCTGTTTTTT.

J is TRBJ2-1 and V is TRBV6-6; 13 nucleotides line up with TRBD2. Germline CDR1 is MNHNY and CDR2 is SVGAGI (reference sequence). With 5 bases clipped from V and 15 bases from J, the junction kept 13 bases outside the gene matches. The CDR3 runs to 15 residues. In DNA form, the CDR3 reads TGTGCCAGCAGTCACGATACGGGACTAGCGGGATGGTCGTTCTTC. Amino acid sequence: CASSHDTGLAGWSFF.

The chain recombines TRBV18 with TRBJ1-4, with TRBD1 identical over 8 bases. Trimming at V came to 0 bases and at J to 7 bases, leaving 10 bases not matched to a gene. CDR3 size: 17 residues. Germline V CDR1 and CDR2: KGHSH, LQKENI. As DNA, the CDR3 is TGTGCCAGCTCACCACCGAGGACAGGGATCCGGAGTGAAAAACTGTTTTTT. As protein: CASSPPRTGIRSEKLFF.

V is TRBV6-5 and J is TRBJ1-1, with D unclear. V lost 5 bases and J 5 bases, leaving 12 bases between the germline ends. Germline V gives CDR1 MNHEY, CDR2 SVGAGI. This CDR3 has 13 amino acids. The chain's CDR3 is CASSVITRTEAFF. CDR3 DNA sequence: TGTGCCAGCAGTGTTATTACGAGGACTGAAGCTTTCTTT.

The chain combines TRBV7-3 with TRBJ2-5, with 9 bases that match TRBD2. CDR3 length equals 15 residues. CDR1 and CDR2 (germline): SGHTA, FQGTGA. Germline trimming cut 4 bases from V and 0 bases from J; bases unmatched to any gene: 3. The CDR3 DNA follows: TGTGCCAGCAGCTCTAGCGGGGCGCACCAAGAGACCCAGTACTTC. Its translation is CASSSSGAHQETQYF.

This chain uses TRBV4-1 with TRBJ1-5; 8 bases are a match to TRBD1. Germline values: CDR1 MGHRA, CDR2 YSYEKL. The CDR3 consists of 15 residues. V lost 2 bases and J lost 5; bases outside the gene matches: 5. The CDR3 DNA reads as TGCGCCAGCAGCCAACGACAGGGGTTGGATCAGCCCCAGCATTTT. Encoded protein: CASSQRQGLDQPQHF.

The V and J genes are TRBV4-1 and TRBJ1-5, with no clear D. Trimming stripped 4 bases from V and 4 bases from J, with 17 bases between. This CDR3 spans 16 amino acids. Germline CDR1 is MGHRA and CDR2 is YSYEKL. The DNA of the CDR3 is TGCGCCAGCAGCCCATCCGGAGTGACTGGAAATCAGCCCCAGCATTTT. Translated: CASSPSGVTGNQPQHF.

V and J are TRBV27 and TRBJ2-7, with D unclear. The V and J ends lost 4 bases and 2 bases respectively, with 12 bases between them. The CDR3 covers 14 residues. The germline CDR1 and CDR2 sequences are MNHEY and SMNVEV (reference sequence). The CDR3 is CASSSVSVAYEQYF. CDR3 sequence (DNA): TGTGCCAGCAGTTCGGTGTCGGTCGCCTACGAGCAGTACTTC.